The clone carrying this T cell receptor (beta chain) has at least ten counts. Its target is unknown. From germline, CDR1 is SGHRS and CDR2 YFSETQ. CDR3 size: 17 residues. The V gene end was trimmed by 0 bases and the J gene end by 2 bases; junction bases not matched to a gene: 9. The data originate from a study of T cell repertoires in cytomegalovirus infection. About the research overall: Indications came from public TCR beta signatures; they pointed to CMV infection and to a matching HLA type.

General study results and limits: Cumulative public TCR beta family frequency identified carriers of CMV plus the relevant HLA. There were HLA-C-restricted CMV-specific TCR beta clonotypes dominating the ex vivo response.

TCRdb used MiXCR to reprocess the reads, holding one entry per CDR3 protein. Of under 100,000 distinct CDR3 sequences detected, about 4% appear once; the ten largest clones hold roughly 4.4%. This TCR was sampled from a human donor in good health (CMV status not recorded). Some clones in this sample may be carry-over from other donors' samples. The sample consisted of PBMCs. The V call is TRBV5-1, the J call TRBJ2-7; TRBD2 aligns across 9 bases. The CDR3 region is CASSLVASGEGAYEQYF. In DNA form, the CDR3 reads TGCGCCAGCAGCTTGGTGGCTAGCGGGGAAGGGGCCTACGAGCAGTACTTC.